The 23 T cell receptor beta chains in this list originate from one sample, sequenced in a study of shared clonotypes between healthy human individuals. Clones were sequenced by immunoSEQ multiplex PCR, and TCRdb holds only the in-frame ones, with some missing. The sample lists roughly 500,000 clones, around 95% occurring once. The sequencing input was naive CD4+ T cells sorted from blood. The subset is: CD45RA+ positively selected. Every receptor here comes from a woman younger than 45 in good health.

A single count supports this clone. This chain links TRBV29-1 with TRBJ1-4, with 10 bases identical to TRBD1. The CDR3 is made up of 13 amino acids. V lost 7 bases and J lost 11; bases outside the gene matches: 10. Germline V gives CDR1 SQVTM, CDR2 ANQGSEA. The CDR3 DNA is TGCAGCGCAGAGGGACAGGGGCCAGGGAAACTGTTTTTT. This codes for CSAEGQGPGKLFF. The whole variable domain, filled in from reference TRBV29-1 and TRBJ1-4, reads SAVISQKPSRDICQRGTSLTIQCQVDSQVTMMFWYRQQPGQSLTLIATANQGSEATYESGFVIDKFPISRPNLTFSTLTVSNMSPEDSSIYLCSAEGQGPGKLFFGSGTQLSVL.

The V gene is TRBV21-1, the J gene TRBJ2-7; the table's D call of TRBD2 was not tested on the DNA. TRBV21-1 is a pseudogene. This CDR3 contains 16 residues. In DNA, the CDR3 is TGTGCCAGCAGCAAGCGGACTAGCGGGTCCTCCTACGAGCAGTACTTC. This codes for CASSKRTSGSSYEQYF.

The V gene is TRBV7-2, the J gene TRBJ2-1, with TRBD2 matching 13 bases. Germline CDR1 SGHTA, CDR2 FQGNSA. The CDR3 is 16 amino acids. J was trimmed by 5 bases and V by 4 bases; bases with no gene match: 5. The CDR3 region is CASSSQLAGGDNEQFF. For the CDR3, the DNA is TGTGCCAGCAGCTCGCAACTAGCGGGAGGGGACAATGAGCAGTTCTTC. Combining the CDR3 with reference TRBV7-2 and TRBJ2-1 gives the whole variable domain GAGVSQSPSNKVTEKGKDVELRCDPISGHTALYWYRQSLGQGLEFLIYFQGNSAPDKSGLPSDRFSAERTGGSVSTLTIQRTQQEDSAVYLCASSSQLAGGDNEQFFGPGTRLTVL.

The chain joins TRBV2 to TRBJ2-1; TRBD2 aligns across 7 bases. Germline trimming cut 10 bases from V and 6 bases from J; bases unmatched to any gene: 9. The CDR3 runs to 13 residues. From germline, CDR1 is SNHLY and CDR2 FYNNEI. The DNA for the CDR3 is TGTGCCACCGAACTCACTAGCGTCAATGAGCAGTTCTTC. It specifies CATELTSVNEQFF. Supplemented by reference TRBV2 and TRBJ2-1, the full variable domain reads EPEVTQTPSHQVTQMGQEVILRCVPISNHLYFYWYRQILGQKVEFLVSFYNNEISEKSEIFDDQFSVERPDGSNFTLKIRSTKLEDSAMYFCATELTSVNEQFFGPGTRLTVL.

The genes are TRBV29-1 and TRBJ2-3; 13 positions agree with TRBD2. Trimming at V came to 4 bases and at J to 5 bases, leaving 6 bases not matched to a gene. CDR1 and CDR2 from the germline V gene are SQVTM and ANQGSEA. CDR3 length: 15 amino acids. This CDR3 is CSVGTSGRVGDTQYF. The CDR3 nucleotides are TGCAGCGTTGGCACTAGCGGGAGGGTGGGAGATACGCAGTATTTT.

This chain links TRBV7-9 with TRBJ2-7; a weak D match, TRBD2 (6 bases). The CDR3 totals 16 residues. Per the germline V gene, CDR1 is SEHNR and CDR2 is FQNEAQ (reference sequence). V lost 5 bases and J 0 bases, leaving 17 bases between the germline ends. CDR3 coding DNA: TGTGCCAGCAGCCGCTCCGGGACTTTGAGCTCCTACGAGCAGTACTTC. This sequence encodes CASSRSGTLSSYEQYF.

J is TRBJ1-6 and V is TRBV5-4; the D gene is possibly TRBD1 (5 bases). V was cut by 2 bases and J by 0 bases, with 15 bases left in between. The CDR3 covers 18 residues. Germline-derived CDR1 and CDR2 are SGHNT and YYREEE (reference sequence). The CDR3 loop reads CASSLTGTGVSYNSPLHF. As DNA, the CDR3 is TGTGCCAGCAGCTTAACCGGGACTGGGGTCTCCTATAATTCACCCCTCCACTTT.

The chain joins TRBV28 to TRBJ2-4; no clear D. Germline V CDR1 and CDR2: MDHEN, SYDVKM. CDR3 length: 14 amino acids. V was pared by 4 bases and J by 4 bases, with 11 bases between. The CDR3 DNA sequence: TGTGCCAGCAGTTCGCGTTCTGGGAAAAACATTCAGTACTTC. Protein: CASSSRSGKNIQYF.

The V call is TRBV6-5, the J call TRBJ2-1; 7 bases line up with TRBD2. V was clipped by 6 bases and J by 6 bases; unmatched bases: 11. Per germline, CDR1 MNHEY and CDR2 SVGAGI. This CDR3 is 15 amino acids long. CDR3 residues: CASRRIAGEGNEQFF. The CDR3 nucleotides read TGTGCCAGCAGAAGGATAGCGGGCGAGGGCAATGAGCAGTTCTTC.

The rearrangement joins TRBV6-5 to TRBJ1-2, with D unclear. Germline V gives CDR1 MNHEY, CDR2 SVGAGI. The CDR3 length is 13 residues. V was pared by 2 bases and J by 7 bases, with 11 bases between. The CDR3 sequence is CASSYEGSSGYTF. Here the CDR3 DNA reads TGTGCCAGCAGTTACGAGGGATCGAGTGGCTACACCTTC.

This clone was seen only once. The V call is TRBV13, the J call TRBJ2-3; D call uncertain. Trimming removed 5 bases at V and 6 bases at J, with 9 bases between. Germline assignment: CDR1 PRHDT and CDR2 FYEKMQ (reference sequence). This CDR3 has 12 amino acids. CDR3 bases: TGTGCCAGCAGCACCCCGACGGATACGCAGTATTTT. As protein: CASSTPTDTQYF.

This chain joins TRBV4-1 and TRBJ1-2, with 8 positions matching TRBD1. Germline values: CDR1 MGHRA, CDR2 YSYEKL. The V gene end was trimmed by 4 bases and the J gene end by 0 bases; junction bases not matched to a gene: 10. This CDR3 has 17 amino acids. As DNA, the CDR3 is TGCGCCAGCAGCCTTATGACAGGGGCGTCAGCTAACTATGGCTACACCTTC. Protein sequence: CASSLMTGASANYGYTF.

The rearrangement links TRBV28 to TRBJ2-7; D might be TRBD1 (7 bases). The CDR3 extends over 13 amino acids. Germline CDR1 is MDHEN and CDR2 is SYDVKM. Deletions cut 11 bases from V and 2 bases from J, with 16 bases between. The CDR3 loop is CASRAGGPYEQYF. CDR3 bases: TGTGCCTCCCGCGCAGGGGGGCCCTACGAGCAGTACTTC.

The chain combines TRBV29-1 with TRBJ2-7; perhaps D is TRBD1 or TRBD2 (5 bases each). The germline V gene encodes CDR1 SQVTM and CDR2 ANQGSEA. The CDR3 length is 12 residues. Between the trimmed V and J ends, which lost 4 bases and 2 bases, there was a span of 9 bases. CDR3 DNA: TGCAGCGTTGGCAGGGACCCCTACGAGCAGTACTTC. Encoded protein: CSVGRDPYEQYF.

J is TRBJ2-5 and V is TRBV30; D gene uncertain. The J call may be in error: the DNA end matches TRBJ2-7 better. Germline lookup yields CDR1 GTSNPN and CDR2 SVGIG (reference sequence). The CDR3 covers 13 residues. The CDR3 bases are TGTGCCTGGATCGGCGCTGCGGAGTACGAGCAGTACTTC. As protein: CAWIGAAEYEQYF.

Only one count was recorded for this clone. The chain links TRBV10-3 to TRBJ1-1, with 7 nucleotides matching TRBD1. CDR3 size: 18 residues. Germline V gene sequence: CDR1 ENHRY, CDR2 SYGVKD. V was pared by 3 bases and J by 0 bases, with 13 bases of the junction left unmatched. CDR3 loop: CAISDPQGGSRVNTEAFF. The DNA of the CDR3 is TGTGCCATCAGTGACCCCCAGGGGGGGAGTAGGGTGAACACTGAAGCTTTCTTT.

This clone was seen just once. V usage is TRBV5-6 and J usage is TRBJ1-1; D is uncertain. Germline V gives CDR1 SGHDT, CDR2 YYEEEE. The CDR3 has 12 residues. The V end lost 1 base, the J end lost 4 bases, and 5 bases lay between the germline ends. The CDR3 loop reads CASSLWSTEAFF. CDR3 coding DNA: TGTGCCAGCAGCTTGTGGTCCACTGAAGCTTTCTTT.

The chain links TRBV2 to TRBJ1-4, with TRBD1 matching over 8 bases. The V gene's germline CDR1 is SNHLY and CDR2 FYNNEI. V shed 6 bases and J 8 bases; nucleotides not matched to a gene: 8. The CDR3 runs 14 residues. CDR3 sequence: CASSLDRVEEKLFF. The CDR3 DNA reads TGTGCCAGCAGCCTGGACAGGGTTGAAGAAAAACTGTTTTTT.

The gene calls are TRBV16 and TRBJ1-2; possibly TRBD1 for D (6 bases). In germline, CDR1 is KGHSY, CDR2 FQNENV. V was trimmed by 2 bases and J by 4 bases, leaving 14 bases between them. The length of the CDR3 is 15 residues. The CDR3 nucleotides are TGTGCCAGCAGCCAACGGGGTGCAGGGGTCTATGGCTACACCTTC. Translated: CASSQRGAGVYGYTF. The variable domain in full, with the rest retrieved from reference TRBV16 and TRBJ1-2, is GEEVAQTPKHLVRGEGQKAKLYCAPIKGHSYVFWYQQVLKNEFKFLISFQNENVFDETGMPKERFSAKCLPNSPCSLEIQATKLEDSAVYFCASSQRGAGVYGYTFGSGTRLTVV.

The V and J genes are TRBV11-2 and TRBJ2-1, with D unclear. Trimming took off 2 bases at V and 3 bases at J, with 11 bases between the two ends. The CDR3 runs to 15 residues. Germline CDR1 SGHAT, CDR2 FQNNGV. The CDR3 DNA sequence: TGTGCCAGCAGCTTACGTCTGGGAAACTACAATGAGCAGTTCTTC. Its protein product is CASSLRLGNYNEQFF. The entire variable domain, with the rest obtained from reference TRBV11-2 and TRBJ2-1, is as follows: EAGVAQSPRYKIIEKRQSVAFWCNPISGHATLYWYQQILGQGPKLLIQFQNNGVVDDSQLPKDRFSAERLKGVDSTLKIQPAKLEDSAVYLCASSLRLGNYNEQFFGPGTRLTVL.

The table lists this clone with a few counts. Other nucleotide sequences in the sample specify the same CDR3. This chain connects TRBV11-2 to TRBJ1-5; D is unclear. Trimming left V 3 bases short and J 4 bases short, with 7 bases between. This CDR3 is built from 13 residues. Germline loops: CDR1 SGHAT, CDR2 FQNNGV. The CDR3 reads CASSFTDNQPQHF. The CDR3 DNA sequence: TGTGCCAGCAGCTTTACGGATAATCAGCCCCAGCATTTT.

CDR3 sequence: CASSLDLGQGYGEQYF. The CDR3 bases are TGTGCCAGCAGCTTAGACCTCGGACAGGGGTATGGCGAGCAGTACTTC. The chain has TRBV7-6 and TRBJ2-7; 9 bases agree with TRBD1. The V gene's germline CDR1 is SGHVS and CDR2 FNYEAQ. The CDR3 spans 16 residues. Unmatched junction bases numbered 10, after V lost 1 base and J lost 6 bases.

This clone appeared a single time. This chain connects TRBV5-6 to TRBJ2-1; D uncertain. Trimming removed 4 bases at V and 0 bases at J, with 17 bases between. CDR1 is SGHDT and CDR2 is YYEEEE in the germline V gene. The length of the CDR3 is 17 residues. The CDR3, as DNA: TGTGCCAGCAGCCCCTCCCACATACTGAGCTCCTACAATGAGCAGTTCTTC. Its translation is CASSPSHILSSYNEQFF.